This entry concerns a single T cell receptor beta chain. The data belong to a study of blood T cells in healthy people across ages. The CDR3 length is 15 residues. J lost 5 bases, V lost 6 bases, and 11 bases had no gene match. The germline CDR1 and CDR2 sequences are DFQATT and SNEGSKA (reference sequence). Then a second PCR, running roughly 7 to 11 cycles, was carried out with a sample-barcoded 5' primer and a J-beta primer mix. TCRdb passed the 5' RACE reads through MiXCR, listing each CDR3 protein once. The sample has roughly 1,800,000 distinct CDR3 sequences; about 49% are singletons. Sequenced input: blood. The chain is built from TRBV20-1 and TRBJ2-1; 9 bases align to TRBD2. This clonotype originated in a woman in her 40s in good health. The CDR3 nucleotides are TGCAGTGCCCCCCGTACTAGCGGGTGGGACAATGAGCAGTTCTTC. Translated: CSAPRTSGWDNEQFF.